A single sample gave rise to the 20 T cell receptor beta chains below, sequenced in a study of a mutant IDH1 vaccine in newly diagnosed glioma (dated by TCRdb to the early 2020s). The time point label of this sample denotes: baseline, week 1 (first vaccination visit). The treatment or condition label corresponds to: pre-vaccination baseline after standard-of-care therapy. Receptor libraries were prepared by the immunoSEQ multiplex PCR assay. TCRdb provides this immuneACCESS table in a form limited to in-frame rearrangements. Some clones are lacking; in checked studies, under half of them reflect an unresolved V gene, and why the rest are absent is not known. The sample table shows about 32,000 clones, and approximately 80% are seen once. In total, the top ten clones hold roughly a fifth of the sample. The sample in question was PBMCs, obtained from a glioma patient treated with radiotherapy, temozolomide or both. These receptors all stem from a man younger than 40 with glioma.

In DNA, the CDR3 is TGTGCCTGGAGCCCTGGGACAGGCGGCCTTGGCAATCAGCCCCAGCATTTT. Its protein product is CAWSPGTGGLGNQPQHF. The V call is TRBV30, the J call TRBJ1-5, with 8 nucleotides matching TRBD1. V lost 3 bases to trimming and J lost 2 bases; unmatched junction nucleotides: 12. This CDR3 has 17 amino acids. Germline V lookup: CDR1 GTSNPN, CDR2 SVGIG (reference sequence).

A few counts support this clone. The rearrangement joins TRBV5-4 to TRBJ2-2, with 8 bases fitting TRBD2. The germline CDR1 and CDR2 sequences are SGHNT and YYREEE (reference sequence). After removal of 9 bases from V and 6 bases from J, the junction contained 10 bases not matched to a gene. The CDR3 is 14 amino acids. CDR3 nucleotides: TGTGCCACATCTATGACTAGCGTCGCCGGGGAGCTGTTTTTT. Translated: CATSMTSVAGELFF.

The chain employs TRBV2 and TRBJ1-2; the D gene is possibly TRBD1 (5 bases). V shed 6 bases and J shed 3 bases, with 8 bases lying between them. Germline V gives CDR1 SNHLY, CDR2 FYNNEI. The CDR3 loop spans 12 amino acids. DNA of the CDR3: TGTGCCAGCAGGACCAGGGACTATGGCTACACCTTC. This codes for CASRTRDYGYTF.

The chain uses TRBV30 and TRBJ2-4; 9 bases map to TRBD2. CDR3 length equals 16 residues. Germline V CDR1 and CDR2: GTSNPN, SVGIG (reference sequence). With V trimmed by 0 bases and J by 6 bases, 9 bases remained unmatched. CDR3 nucleotide sequence: TGTGCCTGGAGTGTACTTGCGGGGGGGCCCGGAAACATTCAGTACTTC. Protein sequence: CAWSVLAGGPGNIQYF.

The gene calls are TRBV29-1 and TRBJ2-3; 7 positions match TRBD2. Germline CDR1 and CDR2: SQVTM and ANQGSEA. V shed 5 bases and J 1 base; nucleotides not matched to a gene: 6. CDR3 size: 14 residues. In nucleotides, the CDR3 is TGCAGCGTTTTAGCTGGGGGGGGCACAGATACGCAGTATTTT. This encodes CSVLAGGGTDTQYF.

The rearrangement joins TRBV10-3 to TRBJ1-2; D gene ambiguous. The V end was cut by 6 bases, the J end by 8 bases, with 16 bases between. The CDR3 contains 13 residues. Germline lookup yields CDR1 ENHRY and CDR2 SYGVKD. Here the CDR3 reads CAISEREGGGYTF. CDR3 in DNA: TGTGCCATCAGCGAAAGGGAGGGCGGGGGCTACACCTTC.

The chain has TRBV27 and TRBJ2-7, with 7 bases matching TRBD2. Trimming removed 3 bases from V and 5 bases from J; junction bases left unmatched: 10. The germline gives CDR1 MNHEY, CDR2 SMNVEV (reference sequence). This CDR3 has 15 amino acids. CDR3 protein: CASSLWGRGEDEQYF. CDR3 nucleotide sequence: TGTGCCAGCAGTTTGTGGGGGAGGGGAGAGGACGAGCAGTACTTC.

This clone occurred once. The chain has TRBV2 and TRBJ1-5, with D tentatively TRBD1 (6 bases). Germline V CDR1 and CDR2: SNHLY, FYNNEI. Trimming took 2 bases from V and 1 from J, leaving 9 bases between them. The CDR3 is made up of 15 amino acids. The CDR3 DNA reads TGTGCCAGCAGTGAAAGGACAGTGAGCAATCAGCCCCAGCATTTT. It translates to CASSERTVSNQPQHF.

CDR3 loop: CASSIGTGRGRPQHF. CDR3 nucleotide sequence: TGTGCCAGTAGTATAGGGACCGGCAGGGGGAGGCCCCAGCATTTT. This chain connects TRBV19 to TRBJ1-5; 7 nucleotides agree with TRBD1. The CDR3 runs 15 residues. Germline values: CDR1 LNHDA, CDR2 SQIVND (reference sequence). The junction had 9 bases not matched to a gene; V was cut back by 1 base and J by 9 bases. Supplemented by reference TRBV19 and TRBJ1-5, the full variable domain reads DGGITQSPKYLFRKEGQNVTLSCEQNLNHDAMYWYRQDPGQGLRLIYYSQIVNDFQKGDIAEGYSVSREKKESFPLTVTSAQKNPTAFYLCASSIGTGRGRPQHFGDGTRLSIL.

The genes are TRBV9 and TRBJ1-1; D is perhaps TRBD1 (5 bases). V was trimmed by 0 bases and J by 5 bases, leaving 14 bases between them. The CDR3 has 15 amino acids. Germline values: CDR1 SGDLS, CDR2 YYNGEE. The CDR3 DNA is TGTGCCAGCAGCGTAGGATCAGGGCCCCCGACTGAAGCTTTCTTT. It specifies CASSVGSGPPTEAFF.

This chain links TRBV9 with TRBJ1-3, with 10 bases matching TRBD1. Per germline, CDR1 SGDLS and CDR2 YYNGEE. This CDR3 is built from 18 residues. The trim removed 4 bases at V and 4 bases at J, leaving 14 bases unmatched. CDR3 in amino acids: CASSQTGGESWVGNTIYF. The CDR3 DNA is TGTGCCAGCAGCCAGACAGGGGGCGAAAGCTGGGTAGGAAACACCATATATTTT.

The rearrangement uses TRBV13 and TRBJ1-3; D gene unclear. V was shortened by 4 bases and J by 0 bases, with 13 bases between the two germline ends. The germline V gene has CDR1 PRHDT and CDR2 FYEKMQ (reference sequence). The CDR3 covers 16 residues. In nucleotides, the CDR3 is TGTGCCAGCAGCTCCACGGACGGTGGCTCTGGAAACACCATATATTTT. This gives the protein CASSSTDGGSGNTIYF.

The chain uses TRBV4-1 and TRBJ1-6, with TRBD1 identical over 10 bases. Germline values: CDR1 MGHRA, CDR2 YSYEKL. V shed 4 bases, J shed 4 bases, and the junction held 7 bases outside the gene matches. This CDR3 spans 17 amino acids. CDR3 amino acids: CASSLGGTGAYNSPLHF. The DNA for the CDR3 is TGCGCCAGCAGCCTTGGGGGGACAGGGGCTTATAATTCACCCCTCCACTTT.

V and J are TRBV4-1 and TRBJ2-3, with D perhaps matching TRBD1 or TRBD2 (5 bases each). The length of the CDR3 is 18 residues. Trimming took 0 bases from V and 2 from J, leaving 18 bases between them. Germline CDR1 and CDR2: MGHRA and YSYEKL. Here the CDR3 reads CASSQDYGTAGNTDTQYF. Written as DNA, the CDR3 is TGCGCCAGCAGCCAAGATTACGGGACGGCCGGAAACACAGATACGCAGTATTTT.

V usage is TRBV10-3 and J usage is TRBJ1-5; a possible D gene is TRBD1 (5 bases). CDR1 is ENHRY, CDR2 SYGVKD, per germline. This CDR3 contains 16 residues. With 2 bases removed from V and 4 bases from J, the gap between germline ends came to 15 bases. The CDR3 nucleotides are TGTGCCATCAGTGAGAATACAGGCATGGAGAATCAGCCCCAGCATTTT. This sequence encodes CAISENTGMENQPQHF.

The chain uses TRBV6-6 and TRBJ1-2; TRBD1 agrees at 7 bases. The length of the CDR3 is 13 residues. Trimming took 2 bases from V and 8 from J; bases not matched to a gene: 5. Per germline, CDR1 MNHNY and CDR2 SVGAGI (reference sequence). The CDR3 coding sequence is TGTGCCAGCAGTTACGAGGGGGCGCGGGGCTACACCTTC. Amino acid sequence: CASSYEGARGYTF.

The table lists this clone with a few counts. V usage is TRBV18 and J usage is TRBJ1-5, with D possibly being TRBD1 (6 bases). Trimming removed 0 bases at V and 2 bases at J, with 8 bases between. In germline, CDR1 is KGHSH, CDR2 LQKENI. The CDR3 extends over 15 amino acids. CDR3: CASSPPGARNQPQHF. The CDR3 nucleotides are TGTGCCAGCTCACCACCGGGGGCCCGCAATCAGCCCCAGCATTTT.

The gene calls are TRBV2 and TRBJ1-1; 9 bases agree with TRBD1. The CDR3 length is 14 residues. V was pared by 5 bases and J by 11 bases, with 12 bases of the junction left unmatched. Germline loops: CDR1 SNHLY, CDR2 FYNNEI. The chain's CDR3 is CASSLVPGQGGAFF. The CDR3 DNA sequence: TGTGCCAGCAGTCTAGTCCCGGGACAGGGAGGGGCTTTCTTT.

For the CDR3, the DNA is TGCGCCAGCAGTGAGGGCAGGGGGCAAGAGACCCAGTACTTC. This codes for CASSEGRGQETQYF. The V and J genes are TRBV10-1 and TRBJ2-5; 7 positions agree with TRBD1. The trim removed 2 bases at V and 2 bases at J, leaving 2 bases unmatched. The CDR3 spans 14 residues. Germline-derived CDR1 and CDR2 are WNHNN and SYGVQD (reference sequence).

The chain links TRBV2 to TRBJ1-4, with D perhaps matching TRBD1 (5 bases). This CDR3 spans 12 amino acids. Trimming cost V 11 bases and J 4 bases, with 11 bases left between them. The germline gives CDR1 SNHLY, CDR2 FYNNEI. CDR3 sequence reads: CACGTDNEKLFF. DNA of the CDR3: TGTGCCTGCGGGACGGATAATGAAAAACTGTTTTTT.